The rows below give T cell receptor beta chains drawn from one sample of a study of control samples from healthy donors and cancer patients. The protocol was immunoSEQ multiplex PCR, while the TCRdb copy is restricted to in-frame clones and leaves out a portion. The sample lists 150,000 to 160,000 clones; over 90% were seen once. Sequenced sample: blood. Receptors originate from a man aged 45 to 65 in good health. CDR3s include the opening cysteine and the closing phenylalanine or tryptophan. A D gene is named only where the DNA matches it firmly. Clone sizes are given selectively: once, few, many, or a class where the clone is expanded.

D gene	J gene	V gene	clone size	CDR3 protein	CDR3 DNA
.	TRBJ2-7	TRBV20-1	.	CSALVGYEQYF	TGCAGTGCGCTCGTCGGTTACGAGCAGTACTTC
.	TRBJ2-7	TRBV5-1	.	CASTLREGSDEQYF	TGCGCCAGCACCCTTCGGGAAGGGAGCGACGAGCAGTACTTC
.	TRBJ2-1	TRBV5-1	.	CASSLYSGTYNEQFF	TGCGCCAGCAGCCTTTACAGTGGGACCTACAATGAGCAGTTCTTC
.	TRBJ1-1	TRBV25-1	.	CASSDRETEAFF	TGTGCCAGCAGTGATCGGGAGACTGAAGCTTTCTTT
TRBD1	TRBJ2-2	TRBV6-6	.	CASSSGTGILAGELFF	TGTGCCAGCAGTTCCGGGACAGGGATTCTCGCCGGGGAGCTGTTTTTT
TRBD1	TRBJ1-1	TRBV28	.	CASSQDRVATEAFF	TGTGCCAGCAGTCAGGACAGGGTGGCCACTGAAGCTTTCTTT
TRBD1	TRBJ2-7	TRBV7-6	.	CASSKGQGITYEQYF	TGTGCCAGCAGCAAGGGACAGGGGATTACCTACGAGCAGTACTTC
.	TRBJ1-1	TRBV10-1	.	CASRWGNEAFF	TGCGCCAGCCGCTGGGGGAATGAAGCTTTCTTT
TRBD2	TRBJ2-4	TRBV28	once	CASSWAGGAKNIQYF	TGTGCCAGCAGCTGGGCGGGAGGCGCCAAAAACATTCAGTACTTC
TRBD1	TRBJ1-1	TRBV3-1/TRBV3-2	.	CASSPNRGQTEAFF	TGTGCCAGCAGCCCGAACAGGGGGCAGACTGAAGCTTTCTTT
.	TRBJ2-7	TRBV7-8	.	CASSLVAPSSTYEQHF	TGTGCCAGCAGCTTAGTAGCGCCGAGTTCCACCTACGAGCAGCACTTC
.	TRBJ2-1	TRBV24-1	many	CATSGRGRRSGRADEQFF	TGTGCCACCAGTGGTAGGGGGCGAAGGAGCGGGAGAGCCGATGAGCAGTTCTTC